The clone carrying this T cell receptor (beta chain) turned up a few times. TCRdb recomputed calls from the 5' RACE reads with MiXCR, one row per CDR3 protein. The sample carries about 140,000 distinct CDR3 sequences, 4.1% recorded once. This specimen comes from a study of human T cells and chemical hapten exposure. Germline V gene sequence: CDR1 MNHEY, CDR2 SMNVEV (reference sequence). The CDR3 runs to 14 residues. Trimming took 6 bases from V and 4 from J; bases not matched to a gene: 4. Whole blood that had not been fractionated was the source of extracted total RNA. The chain employs TRBV27 and TRBJ2-4; 9 positions match TRBD1. This receptor was taken from a female donor in good health. The CDR3 region is CASSSGQGKNIQYF. CDR3 nucleotide sequence: TGTGCCAGCAGCTCGGGACAGGGTAAAAACATTCAGTACTTC.